The 23 T cell receptor beta chains below all came from one sample that was sequenced in a study of T cell responses to AZD1222 COVID-19 vaccine. Measured with immunoSEQ multiplex PCR; TCRdb has only the in-frame clones, and not every one. The table lists 80,000 to 100,000 clones, roughly 91% of them singletons. The input for sequencing was peripheral blood, taken 28 days after the second AZD1222 dose. The receptors stem from an adult who received the AZD1222 COVID-19 vaccine.

The V call is TRBV7-9, the J call TRBJ1-3, with D maybe TRBD1 (5 bases). The V gene lost 1 base and the J gene lost 1 base, with 8 bases spanning the gap. The germline gives CDR1 SEHNR, CDR2 FQNEAQ (reference sequence). This CDR3 comprises 15 residues. The CDR3 is CASSLVGVSGNTIYF. CDR3 DNA sequence: TGTGCCAGCAGCTTAGTGGGGGTTTCTGGAAACACCATATATTTT.

V gene TRBV18 combines with J gene TRBJ2-7, with D perhaps matching TRBD2 (7 bases). Deletions cut 3 bases from V and 6 bases from J, with 12 bases between. Germline V gives CDR1 KGHSH, CDR2 LQKENI. This CDR3 is 13 amino acids long. The CDR3 DNA is TGTGCCAGCTCACCGGGGGGGCTCGGCGAGCAGTACTTC. Its translation is CASSPGGLGEQYF.

The chain links TRBV6-5 to TRBJ1-2; TRBD1 might be the D (6 bases). V was pared by 5 bases and J by 7 bases, with 17 bases between. This CDR3 is built from 14 residues. In germline, CDR1 is MNHEY, CDR2 SVGAGI. CDR3 in DNA: TGTGCCAGCAGTCCTGACAGGCGGCCGGGTGGCTACACCTTC. Translating gives CASSPDRRPGGYTF.

This chain uses TRBV18 with TRBJ1-2; perhaps TRBD1 as D (5 bases). The germline V gene encodes CDR1 KGHSH and CDR2 LQKENI. Trimming shortened V by 0 bases and J by 4 bases, and 15 bases separated the two germline ends. CDR3 length equals 16 residues. CDR3 nucleotides: TGTGCCAGCTCACCACCGTGGGGGGGGAGCTCCTATGGCTACACCTTC. Translated, it gives CASSPPWGGSSYGYTF. The full variable domain, in which reference TRBV18 and TRBJ1-2 provide the parts outside the CDR3, is NAGVMQNPRHLVRRRGQEARLRCSPMKGHSHVYWYRQLPEEGLKFMVYLQKENIIDESGMPKERFSAEFPKEGPSILRIQQVVRGDSAAYFCASSPPWGGSSYGYTFGSGTRLTVV.

V gene TRBV3-1 (or the pseudogene TRBV3-2) combines with J gene TRBJ2-7, with 16 nucleotides matching TRBD2. J was trimmed by 1 base and V by 2 bases; bases with no gene match: 2. The CDR3 is 17 amino acids. Per the germline V gene, CDR1 is LGHDT and CDR2 is YNNKEL (reference sequence). The CDR3 region is CASSQLGLAGGSYEQYF. CDR3 DNA: TGTGCCAGCAGCCAACTGGGACTAGCGGGGGGGTCCTACGAGCAGTACTTC.

The V gene is TRBV27, the J gene TRBJ2-1, with TRBD2 matching over 10 bases. The V segment lost 0 bases and the J segment 8 bases; nucleotides outside the gene matches: 7. Germline V gives CDR1 MNHEY, CDR2 SMNVEV (reference sequence). This CDR3 contains 16 residues. In DNA, the CDR3 is TGTGCCAGCAGTTTATCAACCAGCGGGGGGGCATATGAGCAGTTCTTC. It yields the protein CASSLSTSGGAYEQFF.

This clone was seen only a few times. The V gene is TRBV7-9, the J gene TRBJ1-6; weak D call: TRBD1 (6 bases). The V end was cut by 5 bases, the J end by 5 bases, with 10 bases between. The CDR3 is made up of 14 amino acids. Germline lookup yields CDR1 SEHNR and CDR2 FQNEAQ (reference sequence). Here the CDR3 reads CASSTGQNNSPLHF. DNA of the CDR3: TGTGCCAGCAGCACAGGACAGAATAATTCACCCCTCCACTTT. Complete variable domain (other parts from reference TRBV7-9 and TRBJ1-6): DTGVSQNPRHKITKRGQNVTFRCDPISEHNRLYWYRQTLGQGPEFLTYFQNEAQLEKSRLLSDRFSAERPKGSFSTLEIQRTEQGDSAMYLCASSTGQNNSPLHFGNGTRLTVT.

V usage is TRBV7-7 and J usage is TRBJ2-2; no clear D gene. CDR3 length: 14 residues. Germline V gene sequence: CDR1 SSHAT, CDR2 FNYEAQ (reference sequence). V gave up 5 bases and J gave up 4 bases, with 11 bases separating them. This chain's CDR3 is CASSHGPITGELFF. The CDR3 DNA is TGTGCCAGCAGCCATGGACCGATCACCGGGGAGCTGTTTTTT.

This clone was recorded only once. The chain employs TRBV7-2 and TRBJ2-2; 7 bases align to TRBD1. Germline CDR1 SGHTA, CDR2 FQGNSA. The CDR3 length is 16 residues. Trimming took 7 bases from V and 0 from J; bases not matched to a gene: 8. The CDR3 spells CASTALTGTNTGELFF. The CDR3 DNA reads as TGTGCCAGCACCGCTCTGACAGGGACGAACACCGGGGAGCTGTTTTTT.

This clone showed up just a few times. The V call is TRBV23-1, the J call TRBJ1-6, with 9 bases identical to TRBD1. TRBV23-1 is placed among ORFs of uncertain function. The J segment lost 6 bases and the V segment lost 7 bases, leaving 4 bases of the junction unmatched. This CDR3 has 14 amino acids. CDR3 in DNA: TGCGCCAGCAATACAGGGGGCTCTAATTCACCCCTCCACTTT. Residues: CASNTGGSNSPLHF.

The chain links TRBV7-8 to TRBJ2-5; 9 bases are shared with TRBD2. This CDR3 has 18 residues. J gave up 3 bases and V 1 base, and 12 bases lay outside the gene matches. Germline lookup yields CDR1 SGHVS and CDR2 FQNEAQ. DNA for the CDR3: TGTGCCAGCAGCTTAGAGGCCCCCCTAGCGGGGAAAAAAGAGACCCAGTACTTC. Residues: CASSLEAPLAGKKETQYF.

This clone came up a few times. V gene TRBV29-1 combines with J gene TRBJ2-7, with TRBD1 identical over 12 bases. Germline loops: CDR1 SQVTM, CDR2 ANQGSEA. The CDR3 has 12 residues. Germline trimming cut 7 bases from V and 6 bases from J; bases unmatched to any gene: 4. The CDR3, as DNA: TGCAGCGGCGGGACAGGGGGCGGCGAGCAGTACTTC. Translated: CSGGTGGGEQYF.

This chain connects TRBV7-8 to TRBJ2-7; TRBD1 agrees at 10 bases. The CDR3 covers 15 residues. Germline V gene lookup returns CDR1 SGHVS and CDR2 FQNEAQ. Germline trimming cut 1 base from V and 4 bases from J; bases unmatched to any gene: 4. The CDR3 here is CASSLEGDRGYEQYF. CDR3 coding DNA: TGTGCCAGCAGCTTAGAGGGGGACAGGGGTTACGAGCAGTACTTC.

This clone has more than one count but fewer than ten. The CDR3 sequence is CASSEGYEQYF. DNA for the CDR3: TGCGCCAGCAGTGAGGGCTACGAGCAGTACTTC. The chain couples TRBV10-1 to TRBJ2-7; D not certain. V lost 2 bases, J lost 3 bases, and 2 bases lay in between. CDR1 is WNHNN, CDR2 SYGVQD, per germline (reference sequence). This CDR3 spans 11 amino acids.

The V and J genes are TRBV2 and TRBJ1-6; D remains unclear. V lost 8 bases and J 5 bases, leaving 13 bases between the germline ends. The CDR3 spans 14 residues. Germline loops: CDR1 SNHLY, CDR2 FYNNEI. CDR3 sequence: CASSVKGNNSPLHF. DNA of the CDR3: TGTGCCAGCTCGGTCAAAGGGAATAATTCACCCCTCCACTTT.

The chain uses TRBV15 and TRBJ2-3; possible D gene TRBD1, 6 bases. From germline, CDR1 is LNHNV and CDR2 YYDKDF (reference sequence). V was clipped by 4 bases and J by 3 bases, with 11 bases between them. The CDR3 sequence is 14 residues long. CDR3 sequence reads: CATSNRVGTDTQYF. CDR3 nucleotides: TGTGCCACCAGCAACAGGGTGGGGACAGATACGCAGTATTTT.

The chain is built from TRBV6-6 and TRBJ1-5; 10 bases are shared with TRBD1. Germline CDR1 reads MNHNY; CDR2 reads SVGAGI (reference sequence). This CDR3 contains 15 residues. With V trimmed by 8 bases and J by 6 bases, 10 bases remained unmatched. In DNA, the CDR3 is TGTGCCAGCCGAGGCGGGACAGGGGTGATTCAGCCCCAGCATTTT. It translates to CASRGGTGVIQPQHF.

The chain recombines TRBV9 with TRBJ2-5; D is possibly TRBD1 (6 bases). Trimming removed 1 base at V and 5 bases at J, with 15 bases between. The CDR3 consists of 15 residues. Per germline, CDR1 SGDLS and CDR2 YYNGEE. CDR3: CASSVKQGMWETQYF. The DNA of the CDR3 is TGTGCCAGCAGCGTAAAACAGGGAATGTGGGAGACCCAGTACTTC.

The J gene is TRBJ2-2, the V gene TRBV19, with TRBD1 matching over 10 bases. The ends lost 6 bases at V and 5 bases at J; junction bases unmatched: 6. In germline, CDR1 is LNHDA, CDR2 SQIVND (reference sequence). The CDR3 spans 15 residues. CDR3: CASRAPGQGTGELFF. The CDR3 DNA reads as TGTGCCAGTAGGGCCCCGGGACAGGGGACCGGGGAGCTGTTTTTT. Using reference TRBV19 and TRBJ2-2 for the parts outside the CDR3, the full variable domain is DGGITQSPKYLFRKEGQNVTLSCEQNLNHDAMYWYRQDPGQGLRLIYYSQIVNDFQKGDIAEGYSVSREKKESFPLTVTSAQKNPTAFYLCASRAPGQGTGELFFGEGSRLTVL.

This sequence joins TRBV10-2 and TRBJ2-7, with no clear D. The germline CDR1 and CDR2 sequences are WSHSY and SAAADI. V was pared by 3 bases and J by 3 bases, with 0 bases between. The CDR3 totals 10 residues. CDR3 bases: TGCGCCAGCAGTGACTACGAGCAGTACTTC. Its translation: CASSDYEQYF.

CDR3 nucleotides: TGCGCCAGCAGCCAAGTAGCCGCTCAAGAGACCCAGTACTTC. It yields the protein CASSQVAAQETQYF. This chain joins TRBV4-1 and TRBJ2-5; D is unresolved. V was trimmed by 1 base and J by 2 bases, leaving 8 bases between them. The CDR3 spans 14 residues. CDR1 and CDR2 from the germline V gene are MGHRA and YSYEKL.

The chain recombines TRBV18 with TRBJ1-3; D is unclear. V was trimmed by 6 bases and J by 4 bases, leaving 16 bases between them. In germline, CDR1 is KGHSH, CDR2 LQKENI. This CDR3 comprises 15 residues. CDR3 protein: CASSPDSVPGNTIYF. For the CDR3, the DNA is TGTGCCAGCTCCCCCGATTCCGTCCCGGGAAACACCATATATTTT.

This rearrangement joins TRBV18 to TRBJ1-2; D is undetermined. Trimming removed 3 bases from V and 1 base from J, with 9 bases in between. The CDR3 sequence is 14 residues long. Germline CDR1 reads KGHSH; CDR2 reads LQKENI. The CDR3, as DNA: TGTGCCAGCTCACCCTATGACGTTAACTATGGCTACACCTTC. Protein product: CASSPYDVNYGYTF.